One sample yielded the 15 T cell receptor beta chains listed below, sequenced in a study of blood T cell repertoires in COVID-19. Clones were sequenced by immunoSEQ multiplex PCR, and TCRdb holds only the in-frame ones, with some missing. The profile covers under 200,000 clones, with roughly 85% appearing a single time and almost 5% taken by the ten largest. Material for sequencing was peripheral blood. These receptors originate from an elderly woman with acute or convalescent COVID-19.

The V and J genes are TRBV6-1 and TRBJ1-6; tentatively, D is TRBD1 (5 bases). Germline-derived CDR1 and CDR2 are MNHNS and SASEGT. This CDR3 has 15 residues. V dropped 7 bases and J dropped 10 bases, with 20 bases sitting between them. The CDR3, as DNA: TGTGCCAGCACAAACCGGGACTCTCCAAGCTCACCCCTCCACTTT. Its translation is CASTNRDSPSSPLHF.

The CDR3: CASSLTDKNTEAFF. Here the CDR3 DNA reads TGTGCCAGCAGCCTGACCGACAAGAACACTGAAGCTTTCTTT. This chain joins TRBV11-2 and TRBJ1-1; no firm D call. CDR1 and CDR2 (germline): SGHAT, FQNNGV. The CDR3 covers 14 residues. Between the trimmed V and J ends, which lost 5 bases and 1 base, there was a span of 11 bases.

CDR3 nucleotides: TGTGCCAGCAGTCCCCTGGCCAATCAGCCCCAGCATTTT. As protein: CASSPLANQPQHF. The chain couples TRBV12-3 or TRBV12-4 to TRBJ1-5; D is undetermined. CDR3 length: 13 amino acids. With 5 bases removed from V and 3 bases from J, the gap between germline ends came to 8 bases.

This chain links TRBV5-1 with TRBJ1-1, with a tentative D call TRBD1 (5 bases). This CDR3 is 14 amino acids long. The germline V gene has CDR1 SGHRS and CDR2 YFSETQ. V dropped 3 bases and J dropped 5 bases, with 14 bases sitting between them. The CDR3 loop reads CASSSGRGGTEAFF. The CDR3, as DNA: TGCGCCAGCAGCTCAGGCCGGGGGGGAACTGAAGCTTTCTTT. Looking up the rest from reference TRBV5-1 and TRBJ1-1 gives the full variable domain: KAGVTQTPRYLIKTRGQQVTLSCSPISGHRSVSWYQQTPGQGLQFLFEYFSETQRNKGNFPGRFSGRQFSNSRSEMNVSTLELGDSALYLCASSSGRGGTEAFFGQGTRLTVV.

Only one count was recorded for this clone. This chain joins TRBV19 and TRBJ2-7; a possible D gene is TRBD1 (6 bases). Looked up from germline, CDR1 is LNHDA and CDR2 is SQIVND (reference sequence). V lost 6 bases, J lost 0 bases, and 9 bases lay in between. The CDR3 loop spans 13 amino acids. CDR3 residues: CASSPGASYEQYF. CDR3 coding DNA: TGTGCCAGTAGCCCAGGGGCCTCCTACGAGCAGTACTTC.

V usage is TRBV27 and J usage is TRBJ1-1; no definite D call. Trimming pared 1 base from V and 5 bases from J, leaving 8 bases between. The CDR3 sequence is 13 residues long. Germline CDR1 and CDR2: MNHEY and SMNVEV (reference sequence). The CDR3 sequence is CASSLFILTEAFF. In DNA, the CDR3 is TGTGCCAGCAGTTTATTTATCTTAACTGAAGCTTTCTTT.

The V and J genes are TRBV5-1 and TRBJ1-6, with 9 bases identical to TRBD1. CDR1 is SGHRS, CDR2 YFSETQ, per germline. The V gene end was trimmed by 7 bases and the J gene end by 10 bases; junction bases not matched to a gene: 12. The CDR3 sequence is 15 residues long. CDR3 DNA sequence: TGCGCCAGCTCCCTAGGGGGACAGGGCCGATCACCCCTCCACTTT. It specifies CASSLGGQGRSPLHF.

This clone appeared a single time. V gene TRBV6-2 or TRBV6-3 combines with J gene TRBJ2-2; a possible D gene is TRBD1 (5 bases). V lost 0 bases and J lost 1, with 18 bases in between. The CDR3 loop spans 19 amino acids. Germline V gene data show CDR1 as MNHEY and CDR2 as SVGEGT. The CDR3: CASSYSFYLGHQNTGELFF. As DNA, the CDR3 is TGTGCCAGCAGTTACTCATTCTATCTTGGACACCAGAACACCGGGGAGCTGTTTTTT.

This rearrangement joins TRBV10-1 to TRBJ2-2; 7 nucleotides line up with TRBD1. Germline V gene sequence: CDR1 WNHNN, CDR2 SYGVQD (reference sequence). Germline trimming cut 2 bases from V and 0 bases from J; bases unmatched to any gene: 3. This CDR3 spans 16 amino acids. Here the CDR3 DNA reads TGCGCCAGCAGTGAGCCGGGACAGACGAACACCGGGGAGCTGTTTTTT. This sequence encodes CASSEPGQTNTGELFF.

This chain joins TRBV6-2 or TRBV6-3 and TRBJ1-1; D remains unclear. CDR3 length equals 11 residues. The V end lost 4 bases, the J end lost 4 bases, and 4 bases lay between the germline ends. Per the germline V gene, CDR1 is MNHEY and CDR2 is SVGEGT. The CDR3 nucleotides read TGTGCCAGCAGTTTTATCACTGAAGCTTTCTTT. This encodes CASSFITEAFF.

The rearrangement uses TRBV5-1 and TRBJ2-7; the D is unclear. V was clipped by 0 bases and J by 4 bases, with 11 bases between them. The germline V gene encodes CDR1 SGHRS and CDR2 YFSETQ. The CDR3 covers 14 residues. The CDR3 protein is CASSLALTPYEQYF. CDR3 nucleotide sequence: TGCGCCAGCAGCTTGGCCTTGACACCATACGAGCAGTACTTC.

The J gene is TRBJ1-1, the V gene TRBV28; a possible D gene is TRBD1 (5 bases). V was shortened by 4 bases and J by 7 bases, with 7 bases between the two germline ends. The length of the CDR3 is 11 residues. Per germline, CDR1 MDHEN and CDR2 SYDVKM. This CDR3 is CASSSGVEAFF. The DNA for the CDR3 is TGTGCCAGCAGTTCGGGGGTTGAAGCTTTCTTT.

V gene TRBV9 combines with J gene TRBJ2-5; 11 nucleotides match TRBD2. Trimming removed 2 bases from V and 4 bases from J; junction bases left unmatched: 7. The CDR3 is 16 residues long. Germline CDR1 reads SGDLS; CDR2 reads YYNGEE. CDR3 sequence: CASSVSPGLAVETQYF. CDR3 DNA sequence: TGTGCCAGCAGCGTCAGCCCGGGACTAGCGGTAGAGACCCAGTACTTC.

This clone occurred a few times. The chain uses TRBV10-3 and TRBJ2-2; D is undetermined. Germline CDR1 is ENHRY and CDR2 is SYGVKD. V was cut by 5 bases and J by 7 bases, with 20 bases left in between. There are 16 residues in the CDR3. For the CDR3, the DNA is TGTGCCATCAGTAAATCTAGAGACCCTATAAACGGGGAGCTGTTTTTT. Protein sequence: CAISKSRDPINGELFF.

The rearrangement links TRBV6-5 to TRBJ1-4; 7 positions match TRBD1. J was trimmed by 7 bases and V by 3 bases; bases with no gene match: 11. CDR1 is MNHEY and CDR2 is SVGAGI in the germline V gene. This CDR3 is 16 amino acids long. The CDR3 reads CASSYTADRLIEKLFF. The CDR3 coding sequence is TGTGCCAGCAGTTATACCGCGGACAGGCTAATTGAAAAACTGTTTTTT.